A selection of T cell receptor beta chains follows, all from one sample in a study of blood T cell repertoires in COVID-19. Clones were sequenced by immunoSEQ multiplex PCR, and TCRdb holds only the in-frame ones, with some missing. The sample includes 50,000 to 55,000 clones, roughly 87% of them seen just once. Material: peripheral blood. These receptors all come from a man between 60 and 70 years old with active COVID-19. Each CDR3 is given with its conserved first and last residue. A D gene is named only where the DNA matches it firmly. Clone sizes are given selectively: once, few, many, or a class where the clone is expanded.

TRBD2 | TRBJ2-3 | - | TRBV7-3 | CASSLRVGAGTDTQYF | TGTGCCAGCAGCTTAAGGGTGGGAGCGGGGACAGATACGCAGTATTTT
TRBD2 | TRBJ2-1 | - | TRBV4-1 | CASSQDSLAGGYNEQFF | TGCGCCAGCAGCCAAGACTCCCTAGCGGGAGGCTACAATGAGCAGTTCTTC
TRBD1 | TRBJ2-3 | - | TRBV7-3 | CASRPDRGGPDTQYF | TGTGCCAGCAGACCGGACAGGGGAGGTCCAGATACGCAGTATTTT
- | TRBJ2-7 | - | TRBV5-1 | CASSLEGVPSYEQYF | TGCGCCAGCAGCTTGGAAGGGGTTCCCTCCTACGAGCAGTACTTC
- | TRBJ2-3 | - | TRBV10-1 | CASSRRRTESTDTQYF | TGCGCCAGCAGTCGTAGAAGGACAGAAAGCACAGATACGCAGTATTTT
TRBD1 | TRBJ2-3 | - | TRBV2 | CASSDYAGQGTDTQYF | TGTGCCAGCAGTGACTACGCGGGACAGGGAACAGATACGCAGTATTTT
TRBD1 | TRBJ1-1 | - | TRBV2 | CASQGQAMNTEAFF | TGTGCCAGTCAAGGACAGGCCATGAACACTGAAGCTTTCTTT
TRBD1 | TRBJ1-6 | - | TRBV19 | CASRSDRGSYNSPLHF | TGTGCCAGTAGGTCCGACAGGGGGTCCTATAATTCACCCCTCCACTTT
- | TRBJ2-7 | - | TRBV19 | CASSYNSYEQYF | TGTGCCAGTAGTTATAACTCCTACGAGCAGTACTTC
TRBD2 | TRBJ2-5 | once | TRBV7-2 | CASSPGREGTQYF | TGTGCCAGCAGCCCAGGGCGGGAGGGGACCCAGTACTTC
TRBD1 | TRBJ2-5 | - | TRBV24-1 | CATSQLGTDQETQYF | TGTGCCACCAGTCAACTCGGGACAGATCAAGAGACCCAGTACTTC
TRBD1 | TRBJ1-4 | - | TRBV19 | CASRMGQATNEKLFF | TGTGCCAGTAGGATGGGACAGGCAACTAATGAAAAACTGTTTTTT
- | TRBJ2-1 | - | TRBV7-3 | CASSLNRDGWQFF | TGTGCCAGCAGCCTTAACAGGGATGGTTGGCAGTTCTTC
- | TRBJ2-3 | - | TRBV18 | CASSPPRKGLVSTDTQYF | TGTGCCAGCTCACCGCCTCGAAAAGGACTCGTCAGCACAGATACGCAGTATTTT
- | TRBJ1-2 | - | TRBV6-2/TRBV6-3 | CASSFPGKLKGYTF | TGTGCCAGCAGTTTTCCCGGGAAATTGAAAGGCTACACCTTC
- | TRBJ2-4 | - | TRBV30 | CAWSVLGGNIQYF | TGTGCCTGGAGTGTACTGGGAGGAAACATTCAGTACTTC
TRBD1 | TRBJ1-1 | - | TRBV15 | CATSRLRTGRGTEAFF | TGTGCCACCAGCAGATTACGGACAGGGCGAGGCACTGAAGCTTTCTTT
- | TRBJ1-1 | - | TRBV7-9 | CASGAGWVEAFF | TGTGCCAGCGGGGCAGGCTGGGTGGAAGCTTTCTTT
- | TRBJ1-4 | - | TRBV9 | CASSVAVQGGSEKLFF | TGTGCCAGCAGCGTAGCTGTCCAGGGCGGAAGTGAAAAACTGTTTTTT
TRBD1 | TRBJ1-2 | once | TRBV11-2 | CASSMAGQGAIGYTF | TGTGCCAGCAGCATGGCCGGACAGGGGGCAATTGGCTACACCTTC
- | TRBJ1-3 | medium-sized | TRBV12-3/TRBV12-4 | CASSNWGNTIYF | TGTGCCAGCAGTAACTGGGGAAACACCATATATTTT
- | TRBJ2-1 | once | TRBV6-6 | CASSSLEPGSYNEQFF | TGTGCCAGCAGTTCTTTGGAGCCAGGGTCCTACAATGAGCAGTTCTTC
TRBD1 | TRBJ1-2 | - | TRBV5-1 | CASSVEGANYGYTF | TGCGCCAGCAGCGTGGAGGGGGCGAACTATGGCTACACCTTC
- | TRBJ2-2 | - | TRBV4-3 | CASSGATGELFF | TGCGCCAGCAGCGGGGCCACCGGGGAGCTGTTTTTT
TRBD1 | TRBJ1-4 | - | TRBV7-8 | CASSDRGGSNEKLFF | TGTGCCAGCTCCGACAGGGGCGGATCTAATGAAAAACTGTTTTTT
- | TRBJ2-7 | - | TRBV12-3/TRBV12-4 | CASRADTYEQYF | TGTGCCAGCAGGGCGGACACCTACGAGCAGTACTTC
TRBD1 | TRBJ1-5 | - | TRBV18 | CASSRTGRDQPQHF | TGTGCCAGCTCAAGGACAGGGCGAGATCAGCCCCAGCATTTT
- | TRBJ2-3 | - | TRBV3-1/TRBV3-2 | CASSPAPGITTDTQYF | TGTGCCAGCAGCCCCGCCCCCGGGATAACCACAGATACGCAGTATTTT
TRBD1 | TRBJ2-5 | - | TRBV6-5 | CASSRKPGQWETQYF | TGTGCCAGCAGTCGGAAACCGGGACAGTGGGAGACCCAGTACTTC
TRBD2 | TRBJ2-7 | - | TRBV7-2 | CASSPSGSGYEQYF | TGTGCCAGCAGCCCAAGCGGGAGTGGGTACGAGCAGTACTTC
- | TRBJ2-6 | - | TRBV2 | CASSEREANVLTF | TGTGCCAGCAGTGAACGGGAAGCCAACGTCCTGACTTTC
TRBD1 | TRBJ1-4 | - | TRBV29-1 | CSVVSTGGNEKLFF | TGCAGCGTTGTATCGACAGGGGGGAATGAAAAACTGTTTTTT
TRBD2 | TRBJ2-3 | few | TRBV7-3 | CASSLVAGGVGTDTQYF | TGTGCCAGCAGCCTCGTTGCGGGAGGGGTGGGCACAGATACGCAGTATTTT
- | TRBJ1-5 | few | TRBV28 | CASTPDGLTGPQHF | TGTGCCAGCACTCCTGACGGATTGACGGGGCCCCAGCATTTT
TRBD2 | TRBJ2-7 | - | TRBV4-3 | CASSHASGGYEQYF | TGCGCCAGCAGCCATGCTAGCGGGGGCTACGAGCAGTACTTC
TRBD2 | TRBJ2-5 | - | TRBV28 | CASSWTQAGAETQYF | TGTGCCAGCAGTTGGACCCAAGCGGGAGCAGAGACCCAGTACTTC
- | TRBJ2-7 | - | TRBV7-8 | CASSPREGSSYEQYF | TGTGCCAGCAGCCCACGTGAGGGTTCCTCCTACGAGCAGTACTTC
TRBD1 | TRBJ1-5 | - | TRBV28 | CASGDRAGNQPQHF | TGTGCCAGCGGAGACAGGGCAGGCAATCAGCCCCAGCATTTT
TRBD1 | TRBJ1-2 | - | TRBV5-4 | CASSDAGGSNYGYTF | TGTGCCAGCAGCGATGCAGGGGGTAGTAACTATGGCTACACCTTC
- | TRBJ1-1 | - | TRBV29-1 | CSGGGGNTEAFF | TGCAGCGGGGGGGGAGGGAACACTGAAGCTTTCTTT
TRBD1 | TRBJ2-7 | - | TRBV5-4 | CASSPPPGQGPYEQYF | TGTGCCAGCAGCCCCCCCCCGGGACAGGGTCCCTACGAGCAGTACTTC
- | TRBJ2-2 | few | TRBV18 | CASSPDTNTGELFF | TGTGCCAGCTCACCGGACACAAACACCGGGGAGCTGTTTTTT
TRBD2 | TRBJ2-1 | - | TRBV4-1 | CASSPRVAGAYNEQFF | TGCGCCAGCAGCCCCAGAGTAGCGGGAGCCTACAATGAGCAGTTCTTC
- | TRBJ2-1 | - | TRBV15 | CATSRGGAVSYNEQFF | TGTGCCACCAGCAGGGGGGGGGCGGTTTCCTACAATGAGCAGTTCTTC
- | TRBJ2-7 | few | TRBV7-2 | CASSTNAGGGEQYF | TGTGCCAGCAGCACCAATGCTGGGGGCGGTGAGCAGTACTTC
- | TRBJ2-7 | - | TRBV3-1/TRBV3-2 | CASSLAVGSYEQYF | TGTGCCAGCAGCTTGGCGGTGGGCTCCTACGAGCAGTACTTC
- | TRBJ1-2 | - | TRBV12-3/TRBV12-4 | CASSLAAGDGYTF | TGTGCCAGCAGTTTAGCGGCAGGGGATGGCTACACCTTC
- | TRBJ2-7 | - | TRBV7-8 | CASSFNTGSYEQYF | TGTGCCAGCAGCTTTAACACAGGATCCTACGAGCAGTACTTC
- | TRBJ1-4 | - | TRBV28 | CASSLSGGVASNEKLFF | TGTGCCAGCAGTTTATCGGGGGGCGTAGCGTCTAATGAAAAACTGTTTTTT
TRBD1 | TRBJ1-1 | - | TRBV29-1 | CSVRQGGTEAFF | TGCAGCGTCCGACAGGGGGGGACTGAAGCTTTCTTT
- | TRBJ1-2 | - | TRBV7-9 | CASSFNRVGSGYTF | TGTGCCAGCAGCTTTAATCGTGTTGGGAGTGGCTACACCTTC
- | TRBJ1-4 | - | TRBV4-2 | CASSQAQAVQEKLFF | TGTGCCAGCAGCCAAGCCCAGGCAGTTCAGGAAAAACTGTTTTTT